This T cell receptor (beta chain) was sequenced for a study of sequential checkpoint blockade in melanoma (dated by TCRdb to the late 2010s). Notes on the research overall: Using 1:1 randomization, the trial assigned patients either to first-line nivolumab followed by ipilimumab (arm A) or to ipilimumab followed by nivolumab (arm B). Maintenance nivolumab came after each of the two trial sequences. Study-level results and caveats: The model for predicting response that combines TCR metrics with mutation burden needs to be validated in larger, independent patient cohorts.

The immunoSEQ Assay was used to immunosequence TCRbeta CDR3 regions from genomic DNA. Before high-throughput sequencing, the genomic DNA was amplified using bias-controlled multiplex PCR. As for the authors' bioinformatics: To quantify the absolute abundance of each unique TCRbeta CDR3 region, the sequences were collapsed and filtered. Clonality, defined as 1 minus Pielou's evenness, was calculated using productive rearrangements only. A previously published method was used to identify clones with significantly greater frequencies in on-treatment samples than in baseline samples. TCRdb's version of the immuneACCESS table is confined to in-frame rearrangements and falls short of the full clone set. An unresolved V gene accounts for under half of the shortfall where checked; the remainder is of unknown origin. V and J calls plus clone size are reproduced from that table; the DNA served to infer D and trimming. Present in this sample are approximately 10,000 clones, 78% of which were seen just once. Around 10% of the sample goes to the ten largest clones.

The V end loses 5 bases and the J end loses 0 bases, and a stretch of 10 bases separates them. The CDR3, cysteine through phenylalanine, is 15 amino acids long. The read is trimmed to its CDR3 DNA, 45 bases read in frame from base 1. Taken from the germline V gene (reference sequence), the CDR1 and CDR2 loops are LNHDA and SQIVND. In light of the paper, this sample's treatment or condition label describes: randomized to nivolumab then ipilimumab (arm A) or the reverse (arm B). Prior DNA-damaging chemotherapy had not been received by any trial patient. Thawed PBMCs were sorted on a FACS Aria II flow cytometer to isolate live CD3+CD8+ cells negative for CD19 and CD56. CheckMate 064, a randomized, open-label phase II trial of sequential checkpoint blockade, was the source of the samples, all of which came from patients with melanoma. Peripheral blood mononuclear cells were collected by leukapheresis, purified with Ficoll-Paque, and frozen in human serum with about 9.2% DMSO. Immediately after sorting, the purity of the sorted blood CD3+CD8+ cells was confirmed to be >98%, and DNA was then extracted.

About this clone: The specificity of this receptor is unknown. The input lacks base qualities; no much larger clone sits a single base away.

The sequence links TRBV19 to TRBJ2-2, and TRBD1 may be the D gene, going by 6 matching bases. This clonotype was obtained from a human donor with melanoma. The sequencing here drew on CD8+ T cells sorted from blood (inferred from file names), taken from a patient given nivolumab and ipilimumab in sequence. The nucleotides read TGTGCCAGTAGTCTCACAGGGACGAACACCGGGGAGCTGTTTTTT. Its coded protein is CASSLTGTNTGELFF.